This T cell receptor (beta chain) was obtained from a study of T-cell memory formation after mild COVID-19. The CDR3 runs to 15 residues. J gave up 6 bases and V 5 bases, and 8 bases lay outside the gene matches. Notes on this clonotype: Antigen: not known.

Constant-segment primers served in 5'RACE that generated TCR alpha and TCR beta cDNA libraries bearing sample barcodes and UMIs. TCRdb itself ran the 5' RACE reads through MiXCR, one entry per CDR3 protein. Counted here are approximately 300,000 distinct CDR3 sequences, 15% to 20% occurring once; the ten biggest clones make up around 23%. Findings of the study overall: Shrinking CD4+ clones resided mostly in CM and EM, and CD8+ ones in EMRA. Some responding clones appeared in pre-infection memory, suggesting cross-reactive memory joined. Whether day 37 second-wave clones are SARS-CoV-2-specific was not confirmed.

The rearrangement joins TRBV12-3 or TRBV12-4 to TRBJ2-3, with 10 bases identical to TRBD1. The sequenced material came from PBMCs or a T cell subset sorted from them (not recorded which). The receptor comes from a man aged 18 to 29 who had mild COVID-19 (a few samples of this study predate the infection). Cell type and time point are not known. CDR3 loop: CASSRRDRGYDTQYF. In DNA, the CDR3 is TGTGCCAGCAGTCGCCGGGACAGGGGTTATGATACGCAGTATTTT.